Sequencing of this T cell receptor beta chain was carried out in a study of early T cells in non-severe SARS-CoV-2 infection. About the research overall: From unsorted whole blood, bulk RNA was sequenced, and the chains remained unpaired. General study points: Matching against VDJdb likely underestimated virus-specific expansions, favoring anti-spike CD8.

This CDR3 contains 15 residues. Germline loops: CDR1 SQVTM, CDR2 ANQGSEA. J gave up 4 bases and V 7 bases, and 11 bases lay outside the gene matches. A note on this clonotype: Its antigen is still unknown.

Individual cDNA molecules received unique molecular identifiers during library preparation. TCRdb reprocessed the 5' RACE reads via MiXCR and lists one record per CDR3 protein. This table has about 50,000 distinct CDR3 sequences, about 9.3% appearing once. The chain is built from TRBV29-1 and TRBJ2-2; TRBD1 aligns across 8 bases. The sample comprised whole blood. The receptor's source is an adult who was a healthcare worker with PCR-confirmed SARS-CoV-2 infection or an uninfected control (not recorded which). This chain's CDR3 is CSANPGTGGTGELFF. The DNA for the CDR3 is TGCAGCGCTAATCCGGGGACAGGAGGCACCGGGGAGCTGTTTTTT.